This T cell receptor (beta chain) is from a study of metastatic and nonmetastatic thyroid tumors. No treatment had been given to any patient before thyroid surgery. The table lists this clone with a few counts. This CDR3 is 14 amino acids long. Germline V gene data show CDR1 as DFQATT and CDR2 as SNEGSKA (reference sequence). V lost 4 bases and J 1 base, leaving 13 bases between the germline ends. TCRdb called clones again from the PCR reads with MiXCR. The repertoire holds roughly 4,900 clones, under 30% seen once, with about 15% in the top ten. The specimen was adjacent normal tissue. This receptor was identified in a female donor with papillary thyroid cancer or a benign thyroid nodule (not recorded which). Some clones in this sample may be carry-over from other donors' samples. The V and J genes are TRBV20-1 and TRBJ2-5, with D maybe TRBD2 (7 bases). The CDR3 nucleotides are TGCAGTGCTAATGGGGGCGGGGGCCAAGAGACCCAGTACTTC. It encodes CSANGGGGQETQYF.